Listed below are T cell receptor beta chains from one sample, sequenced in a study of Graves' ophthalmopathy and Graves' hyperthyroidism. TCRdb re-called the multiplex PCR reads through MiXCR, storing one row per CDR3 protein. The sample has some 350,000 distinct CDR3 sequences; about 18% are singletons. Sequenced material: peripheral blood. These receptors all stem from an adult woman with stable Graves' hyperthyroidism. Each CDR3 is given with its conserved first and last residue. D genes are given only for firm matches. The size of a clone is reported for some rows only, either as once, few or many, or as a class for expanded clones.

V gene: TRBV5-1; D gene: TRBD2; J gene: TRBJ2-7; clone size: few; CDR3 length: 14; CDR3 DNA: TGCGCCAGCAGCTCCGGGGGGGATTCCTACGAGCAGTACTTC; CDR3 protein: CASSSGGDSYEQYF
V gene: TRBV12-5; D gene: NA; J gene: TRBJ1-2; clone size: many; CDR3 length: 11; CDR3 DNA: TGTGCTCGAGGGGGGGCGAATAGCTACACCTTC; CDR3 protein: CARGGANSYTF
V gene: TRBV14; D gene: TRBD2; J gene: TRBJ2-5; clone size: many; CDR3 length: 14; CDR3 DNA: TGTGCCAGCAGCCAAGGGGGACTAGAAGAGACCCAGTACTTC; CDR3 protein: CASSQGGLEETQYF
V gene: TRBV12-3/TRBV12-4; D gene: NA; J gene: TRBJ1-6; clone size: many; CDR3 length: 15; CDR3 DNA: TGTGCCAGCAGTGACCAGGGGATTTACAATTCACCCCTCCACTTT; CDR3 protein: CASSDQGIYNSPLHF
V gene: TRBV18; D gene: TRBD1; J gene: TRBJ1-2; clone size: few; CDR3 length: 17; CDR3 DNA: TGTGCCAGCTCACCACCGTCGCAGGGGGCGTTAGGCTTTGGCTACACCTTC; CDR3 protein: CASSPPSQGALGFGYTF
V gene: TRBV6-1; D gene: NA; J gene: TRBJ1-1; clone size: many; CDR3 length: 14; CDR3 DNA: TGTGCCAGCAGTGAAGCAAAAGGTGGGGCTGAAGCTTTCTTT; CDR3 protein: CASSEAKGGAEAFF
V gene: TRBV6-5; D gene: TRBD2; J gene: TRBJ2-7; clone size: many; CDR3 length: 14; CDR3 DNA: TGTGCCAGCAGCCAGACTAGCGGACCCTACGAGCAGTACTTC; CDR3 protein: CASSQTSGPYEQYF
V gene: TRBV20-1; D gene: NA; J gene: TRBJ1-5; clone size: many; CDR3 length: 16; CDR3 DNA: TGCAGTGCCGCGAGCGGAAGGGGGGCGAGCAATCAGCCCCAGCATTTT; CDR3 protein: CSAASGRGASNQPQHF
V gene: TRBV29-1; D gene: NA; J gene: TRBJ2-2; clone size: many; CDR3 length: 16; CDR3 DNA: TGCAGCGTTCTGCCAATGGACAGTTCTAACACCGGGGAGCTGTTTTTT; CDR3 protein: CSVLPMDSSNTGELFF
V gene: TRBV19; D gene: NA; J gene: TRBJ1-1; clone size: NA; CDR3 length: 17; CDR3 DNA: TGTGCCAGTAGTATTGCTCAGGCGGGCTTCATGAACACTGAAGCTTTCTTT; CDR3 protein: CASSIAQAGFMNTEAFF
V gene: TRBV12-3/TRBV12-4; D gene: NA; J gene: TRBJ1-1; clone size: many; CDR3 length: 14; CDR3 DNA: TGTGCCAGCAGCCGACAGGAGGCGAGCACTGAAGCTTTCTTT; CDR3 protein: CASSRQEASTEAFF
V gene: TRBV14; D gene: TRBD1; J gene: TRBJ1-1; clone size: many; CDR3 length: 15; CDR3 DNA: TGTGCCAGCAGCCAGGAGGGACAGTCGGGGGGTGAAGCTTTCTTT; CDR3 protein: CASSQEGQSGGEAFF
V gene: TRBV30; D gene: NA; J gene: TRBJ1-6; clone size: many; CDR3 length: 11; CDR3 DNA: TGTGCCTGGGAGAGCGCGTGGGGACACCACTTT; CDR3 protein: CAWESAWGHHF
V gene: TRBV12-3/TRBV12-4; D gene: NA; J gene: TRBJ1-2; clone size: once; CDR3 length: 14; CDR3 DNA: TGTGCCAGCAAACCCGGGCCTCGGAGCGATGGCTACACCTTC; CDR3 protein: CASKPGPRSDGYTF
V gene: TRBV7-3; D gene: NA; J gene: TRBJ2-7; clone size: many; CDR3 length: 16; CDR3 DNA: TGTGCCAGCAGCCCCCCGGGTGTGGGGGATCCCTACGAGCAGTACTTC; CDR3 protein: CASSPPGVGDPYEQYF
V gene: TRBV28; D gene: NA; J gene: TRBJ2-7; clone size: many; CDR3 length: 13; CDR3 DNA: TGTGCCAGCAGTTTGTGGTTTACGTACGAGCAGTACTTC; CDR3 protein: CASSLWFTYEQYF
V gene: TRBV6-5; D gene: NA; J gene: TRBJ1-1; clone size: once; CDR3 length: 15; CDR3 DNA: TGTGCCAGCAGATTATTCAGGGAGAAGAACACTGAAGCTTTCTTT; CDR3 protein: CASRLFREKNTEAFF
V gene: TRBV30; D gene: NA; J gene: TRBJ2-3; clone size: NA; CDR3 length: 12; CDR3 DNA: TGTGCCTGGAGTGTACGGGGACTCACGCAGTATTTT; CDR3 protein: CAWSVRGLTQYF
V gene: TRBV19; D gene: NA; J gene: TRBJ1-2; clone size: few; CDR3 length: 12; CDR3 DNA: TGTGCCACCAAGACAGTTCTATATGGCTACACCTTC; CDR3 protein: CATKTVLYGYTF
V gene: TRBV19; D gene: NA; J gene: TRBJ1-1; clone size: many; CDR3 length: 14; CDR3 DNA: TGTGCCAGTAGTTGGGGAAACATGAACACTGAAGCTTTCTTT; CDR3 protein: CASSWGNMNTEAFF
V gene: TRBV15; D gene: NA; J gene: TRBJ2-5; clone size: NA; CDR3 length: 13; CDR3 DNA: TGTGCCACCAGCAGTATCGGTGGGAAGACCCAGTACTTC; CDR3 protein: CATSSIGGKTQYF
V gene: TRBV19; D gene: NA; J gene: TRBJ2-3; clone size: few; CDR3 length: 14; CDR3 DNA: TGTGCCAGTTCAAACACCCTAGAACAAAATACGCAGTATTTT; CDR3 protein: CASSNTLEQNTQYF
V gene: TRBV30; D gene: NA; J gene: TRBJ1-2; clone size: many; CDR3 length: 13; CDR3 DNA: TGTGCCTGGAAGAACCCGAACTCCTATGGCTACACCTTC; CDR3 protein: CAWKNPNSYGYTF
V gene: TRBV27; D gene: TRBD2; J gene: TRBJ2-7; clone size: many; CDR3 length: 15; CDR3 DNA: TGTGCCAGCAGACGCTCCGGGACTAGAACCTACGAGCAGTACTTC; CDR3 protein: CASRRSGTRTYEQYF
V gene: TRBV6-2/TRBV6-3; D gene: NA; J gene: TRBJ1-5; clone size: many; CDR3 length: 17; CDR3 DNA: TGTGCCAGCACCCTAGGGGGGGCGGCACCCCCAAATCAGCCCCAGCATTTT; CDR3 protein: CASTLGGAAPPNQPQHF
V gene: TRBV7-9; D gene: NA; J gene: TRBJ2-7; clone size: many; CDR3 length: 11; CDR3 DNA: TGTGCCATACGACAAGGCTACGAGCAGTACTTC; CDR3 protein: CAIRQGYEQYF
V gene: TRBV10-3; D gene: NA; J gene: TRBJ1-2; clone size: NA; CDR3 length: 12; CDR3 DNA: TGTGCCATCGGGGGGGGGGCCGAGGGCTACACCTTC; CDR3 protein: CAIGGGAEGYTF
V gene: TRBV5-1; D gene: TRBD1; J gene: TRBJ2-2; clone size: NA; CDR3 length: 15; CDR3 DNA: TGCGCCAGCAGCGACGGGACAGGGAGAACCGGGGAGCTGGTTTTT; CDR3 protein: CASSDGTGRTGELVF
V gene: TRBV19; D gene: TRBD1; J gene: TRBJ2-2; clone size: many; CDR3 length: 15; CDR3 DNA: TGTGCCAGTAGTATAGAGAGGGGGCACACCGGGGAGCTGTTTTTT; CDR3 protein: CASSIERGHTGELFF
V gene: TRBV20-1; D gene: TRBD2; J gene: TRBJ2-5; clone size: NA; CDR3 length: 14; CDR3 DNA: TGCAGTGCTAGAGATCCGGGACTAGCGGAGACCCAGTACTTC; CDR3 protein: CSARDPGLAETQYF
V gene: TRBV6-5; D gene: NA; J gene: TRBJ1-3; clone size: many; CDR3 length: 11; CDR3 DNA: TGTGCCAGCATGGGAGGAAACACCATATATTTT; CDR3 protein: CASMGGNTIYF
V gene: TRBV10-3; D gene: NA; J gene: TRBJ1-1; clone size: NA; CDR3 length: 14; CDR3 DNA: TGTGCCATCCAATTATCGACCACGCGACAGGAAGCTTTCTTT; CDR3 protein: CAIQLSTTRQEAFF
V gene: TRBV7-9; D gene: TRBD2; J gene: TRBJ2-7; clone size: many; CDR3 length: 15; CDR3 DNA: TGTGCCAGCAGCTTTTCGGGCGGGAGGGCCGACGAGCAGTACTTC; CDR3 protein: CASSFSGGRADEQYF
V gene: TRBV27; D gene: NA; J gene: TRBJ2-4; clone size: many; CDR3 length: 14; CDR3 DNA: TGTGCCAGCAGAGTAAGGGGGGGGGGAAACATTCAGTACTTC; CDR3 protein: CASRVRGGGNIQYF
V gene: TRBV6-1; D gene: NA; J gene: TRBJ1-2; clone size: NA; CDR3 length: 15; CDR3 DNA: TGTGCCAGCAGTGAAGGTCGGGGAAGACGCTATGGCTACACCTTC; CDR3 protein: CASSEGRGRRYGYTF
V gene: TRBV10-3; D gene: NA; J gene: TRBJ1-3; clone size: many; CDR3 length: 14; CDR3 DNA: TGTGCCATCAGTGAGACAGGGTCTGGAAACACCATATATTTT; CDR3 protein: CAISETGSGNTIYF
V gene: TRBV7-9; D gene: NA; J gene: TRBJ2-5; clone size: many; CDR3 length: 15; CDR3 DNA: TGTGCCAGCAGCTTCAGCCGGGGCCATCAAGAGACCCAGTACTTC; CDR3 protein: CASSFSRGHQETQYF
V gene: TRBV28; D gene: NA; J gene: TRBJ1-2; clone size: many; CDR3 length: 19; CDR3 DNA: TGTGCCAGCATCCCTTACCGGGGACAAATTATGGCAGCTAACTATGGCTACACCTTC; CDR3 protein: CASIPYRGQIMAANYGYTF
V gene: TRBV12-5; D gene: TRBD1; J gene: TRBJ1-3; clone size: many; CDR3 length: 16; CDR3 DNA: TGTGCTAGTGGTTTGAAACCAGGGGGGTATGGAAACACCATATATTTT; CDR3 protein: CASGLKPGGYGNTIYF
V gene: TRBV12-3/TRBV12-4; D gene: TRBD2; J gene: TRBJ2-7; clone size: many; CDR3 length: 15; CDR3 DNA: TGTGCCAGCAGCCCGCTAGCGGGAGGGCTCCACGAGCAGTACTTC; CDR3 protein: CASSPLAGGLHEQYF
V gene: TRBV6-2/TRBV6-3; D gene: NA; J gene: TRBJ1-3; clone size: many; CDR3 length: 15; CDR3 DNA: TGTGCCAGCAGTTACGGGGAGTTCTCTGGAAACACCATATATTTT; CDR3 protein: CASSYGEFSGNTIYF
V gene: TRBV12-3/TRBV12-4; D gene: TRBD1; J gene: TRBJ1-5; clone size: many; CDR3 length: 15; CDR3 DNA: TGTGCCAGCAGTTTACTTCCAGGGGGAGATCAGCCCCAGCATTTT; CDR3 protein: CASSLLPGGDQPQHF
V gene: TRBV28; D gene: NA; J gene: TRBJ2-7; clone size: NA; CDR3 length: 13; CDR3 DNA: TGTGCCAGCAGTTCCGGATCGGCCGACGAGCAGTACTTC; CDR3 protein: CASSSGSADEQYF